This is a list of T cell receptor beta chains from one sample in a study of beta chain features in type 1 diabetes. Assay: immunoSEQ multiplex PCR; the TCRdb copy retains only in-frame clones and omits some. The sample shows 300,000 to 350,000 clones, over 7% of them seen only once. The material sequenced was central memory CD4+ T cells from blood. These receptors originate from a man aged 25-40 years with type 1 diabetes. CDR3s include the opening cysteine and the closing phenylalanine or tryptophan. The order of the fields is D gene, V gene, J gene, clone size, CDR3 DNA, CDR3 protein. A D gene is named only where the DNA matches it firmly. Part of the rows lack a size; the others show once, few, many or a class for expanded clones.

d_call: .; v_call: TRBV20-1; j_call: TRBJ1-3; clone_size: few; cdr3_nt: TGCAGTGCCCCTAACGGAAACACCATATATTTT; cdr3_aa: CSAPNGNTIYF
d_call: TRBD1; v_call: TRBV7-2; j_call: TRBJ2-5; clone_size: .; cdr3_nt: TGTGCCAGCAGGTCTACAGGGGCGTCGAGGGAGACCCAGTACTTC; cdr3_aa: CASRSTGASRETQYF
d_call: .; v_call: TRBV6-6; j_call: TRBJ1-5; clone_size: few; cdr3_nt: TGTGCCAGCAGTTACGGGGGCCCCGGTCAGCCCCAGCATTTT; cdr3_aa: CASSYGGPGQPQHF
d_call: .; v_call: TRBV10-1; j_call: TRBJ2-3; clone_size: few; cdr3_nt: TGCGCCAGCAGTCCCAACCAGGGAAGTACGCAGTATTTT; cdr3_aa: CASSPNQGSTQYF
d_call: .; v_call: TRBV11-2; j_call: TRBJ2-7; clone_size: few; cdr3_nt: TGTGCCAGCAGCCAAGCCTGGCAGGGATCCTACGAGCAGTACTTC; cdr3_aa: CASSQAWQGSYEQYF
d_call: .; v_call: TRBV14; j_call: TRBJ2-3; clone_size: .; cdr3_nt: TGTGCCAGCAGCCTACCTACCCCCGAGAGCACAGATACGCAGTATTTT; cdr3_aa: CASSLPTPESTDTQYF
d_call: .; v_call: TRBV7-9; j_call: TRBJ1-2; clone_size: few; cdr3_nt: TGTGCCAGCAGCTTAGACGGGGGGGACTATGGCTACACCTTC; cdr3_aa: CASSLDGGDYGYTF
d_call: TRBD1; v_call: TRBV11-3; j_call: TRBJ1-1; clone_size: few; cdr3_nt: TGTGCCAGCAGCCCAGGGGGCTCAGACACTGAAGCTTTCTTT; cdr3_aa: CASSPGGSDTEAFF
d_call: .; v_call: TRBV19; j_call: TRBJ1-5; clone_size: few; cdr3_nt: TGTGCCAGTAGGGGTCAATCAGAACCCCAGCATTTT; cdr3_aa: CASRGQSEPQHF
d_call: .; v_call: TRBV7-2; j_call: TRBJ2-2; clone_size: many; cdr3_nt: TGTGCCAGCAGCTTAAGAGGGGAGCTGTTTTTT; cdr3_aa: CASSLRGELFF
d_call: .; v_call: TRBV19; j_call: TRBJ2-4; clone_size: few; cdr3_nt: TGTGCCAGTAGTTTAGGCGGGGACATTCAGTACTTC; cdr3_aa: CASSLGGDIQYF
d_call: .; v_call: TRBV6-5; j_call: TRBJ1-1; clone_size: .; cdr3_nt: TGTGCCAGCAGCTTTACAAAGAACACTGAAGCTTTCTTT; cdr3_aa: CASSFTKNTEAFF
d_call: .; v_call: TRBV4-3; j_call: TRBJ2-1; clone_size: few; cdr3_nt: TGCGCCAGCAGCCAAGGGATAAGGGACTCGATTTTCTTC; cdr3_aa: CASSQGIRDSIFF
d_call: .; v_call: TRBV20-1; j_call: TRBJ2-2; clone_size: many; cdr3_nt: TGCAGTGTAGAAGGGACCGAGCTGTTTTTT; cdr3_aa: CSVEGTELFF
d_call: .; v_call: TRBV19; j_call: TRBJ1-5; clone_size: few; cdr3_nt: TGTGCCAGTAGTAACCGGGACGGACTCAATCAGCCCCAGCATTTT; cdr3_aa: CASSNRDGLNQPQHF
d_call: .; v_call: TRBV19; j_call: TRBJ2-6; clone_size: many; cdr3_nt: TGTGCCAGTAGTCCAGTTTTCTCTGGGGCCAACGTCCTGACTTTC; cdr3_aa: CASSPVFSGANVLTF
d_call: TRBD2; v_call: TRBV11-2; j_call: TRBJ2-2; clone_size: .; cdr3_nt: TGTGCCAGCGCGCGCGGGACTAGCATCACCGGGGAGCTGTTTTTT; cdr3_aa: CASARGTSITGELFF
d_call: .; v_call: TRBV5-1; j_call: TRBJ2-2; clone_size: .; cdr3_nt: TGCGCCAGCAGCCTGACTCCTAACCCGAACACCGGGGAGCTGTTTTTT; cdr3_aa: CASSLTPNPNTGELFF
d_call: .; v_call: TRBV7-9; j_call: TRBJ2-2; clone_size: .; cdr3_nt: TGTGCCAGTTCAACGAACACCGGGGAGCTGTTTTTT; cdr3_aa: CASSTNTGELFF
d_call: .; v_call: TRBV6-6; j_call: TRBJ1-2; clone_size: .; cdr3_nt: TGTGCCAGCACCCCCCTGACGACGACGGGAGGCTACACCTTC; cdr3_aa: CASTPLTTTGGYTF
d_call: TRBD2; v_call: TRBV14; j_call: TRBJ2-7; clone_size: .; cdr3_nt: TGTGCCAGCAGCCACCTACTAGCGGGGGGCTACGAGCAGTACTTC; cdr3_aa: CASSHLLAGGYEQYF
d_call: .; v_call: TRBV7-9; j_call: TRBJ1-6; clone_size: few; cdr3_nt: TGTGCCAGCAGCCAATTCGACTCTAATTCACCCCTCCACTTT; cdr3_aa: CASSQFDSNSPLHF
d_call: .; v_call: TRBV7-2; j_call: TRBJ1-4; clone_size: few; cdr3_nt: TGTGCCAGCAGTCAGGGTTCTAATGAAAAACTGTTTTTT; cdr3_aa: CASSQGSNEKLFF
d_call: TRBD1; v_call: TRBV7-2; j_call: TRBJ1-5; clone_size: few; cdr3_nt: TGTGCCAGCAGCTTAGAACAGGGGTTCAATCAGCCCCAGCATTTT; cdr3_aa: CASSLEQGFNQPQHF
d_call: .; v_call: TRBV4-1; j_call: TRBJ2-7; clone_size: .; cdr3_nt: TGCGCCAGCAGCCTCCAACTCTCCTCCTACGAGCAGTACTTC; cdr3_aa: CASSLQLSSYEQYF
d_call: .; v_call: TRBV21-1; j_call: TRBJ1-1; clone_size: few; cdr3_nt: TGTGCCAGCCTTCACGAGGGAGGAGCTTTCTTT; cdr3_aa: CASLHEGGAFF
d_call: .; v_call: TRBV4-3; j_call: TRBJ2-7; clone_size: .; cdr3_nt: TGCGCCAGCAGCCAAGATCTAATGAGCTTTTACGAGCAGTACTTC; cdr3_aa: CASSQDLMSFYEQYF
d_call: .; v_call: TRBV5-1; j_call: TRBJ2-1; clone_size: many; cdr3_nt: TGCGCCAGCAGCTTGTCGGGGGGCGGCTACAATGAGCAGTTCTTC; cdr3_aa: CASSLSGGGYNEQFF
d_call: .; v_call: TRBV7-9; j_call: TRBJ1-5; clone_size: .; cdr3_nt: TGTGCCAGCAGCTTAGGGGTTAGCAATCAGCCCCAGCATTTT; cdr3_aa: CASSLGVSNQPQHF
d_call: .; v_call: TRBV5-1; j_call: TRBJ2-3; clone_size: .; cdr3_nt: TGCGCCAGCAGCTTGGTCGGGACAAGTAGCACAGATACGCAGTATTTT; cdr3_aa: CASSLVGTSSTDTQYF
d_call: TRBD2; v_call: TRBV7-2; j_call: TRBJ2-5; clone_size: few; cdr3_nt: TGTGCCAGCACCCCCTTCGGGCTAGCGGGGAAAGAGACCCAGTACTTC; cdr3_aa: CASTPFGLAGKETQYF
d_call: .; v_call: TRBV18; j_call: TRBJ1-2; clone_size: few; cdr3_nt: TGTGCCAGCTCACCACAGCCAGATAATGGCTACACCTTC; cdr3_aa: CASSPQPDNGYTF
d_call: .; v_call: TRBV2; j_call: TRBJ2-5; clone_size: once; cdr3_nt: TGTGCCAGCAGACAGGGCGAGGTACAAGAGACCCAGTACTTC; cdr3_aa: CASRQGEVQETQYF
d_call: .; v_call: TRBV4-3; j_call: TRBJ1-6; clone_size: .; cdr3_nt: TGCGCCAGCAGCCAAGCAGTGGTGACCGGAAATTCACCCCTCCACTTT; cdr3_aa: CASSQAVVTGNSPLHF
d_call: TRBD1; v_call: TRBV5-1; j_call: TRBJ1-2; clone_size: .; cdr3_nt: TGCGCCAGCAGCCGGACAGGGGCCCCATCGAACGATGGCTACACCTTC; cdr3_aa: CASSRTGAPSNDGYTF